This is a list of T cell receptor beta chains from one sample in a study of CD8 T cells in ankylosing spondylitis. TCRdb reanalysed the 5' RACE reads using MiXCR and keeps one entry per CDR3 protein. The sample includes about 210,000 distinct CDR3 sequences, about 6.7% of them seen just once. The sample consisted of blood, either unsorted or a sorted T cell fraction (not recorded which). Every receptor here comes from a male donor with ankylosing spondylitis. CDR3s include the opening cysteine and the closing phenylalanine or tryptophan. A D gene is named only where the DNA matches it firmly. Clone size, where shown, is once, few, many, or a class for clones that have expanded.

v_gene: TRBV7-6
abundance: .
d_gene: TRBD2
j_gene: TRBJ2-6
CDR3aa: CASSPYGGNPSGANVLTF
CDR3nt: TGTGCCAGCAGCCCCTACGGGGGGAACCCCTCTGGGGCCAACGTCCTGACTTTC

v_gene: TRBV9
abundance: many
d_gene: .
j_gene: TRBJ2-3
CDR3aa: CASSGPADYTQYF
CDR3nt: TGTGCCAGCAGCGGACCAGCGGACTATACGCAGTATTTT

v_gene: TRBV29-1
abundance: many
d_gene: .
j_gene: TRBJ2-1
CDR3aa: CSVPGPNEQFF
CDR3nt: TGCAGCGTGCCGGGGCCGAATGAGCAGTTCTTC

v_gene: TRBV5-1
abundance: many
d_gene: .
j_gene: TRBJ2-7
CDR3aa: CASSLGADSTYEQYF
CDR3nt: TGCGCCAGCAGCTTGGGGGCGGACAGCACCTACGAGCAGTACTTC

v_gene: TRBV6-4
abundance: .
d_gene: TRBD2
j_gene: TRBJ2-4
CDR3aa: CASRGAGEQDCIQYF
CDR3nt: TGTGCCAGCAGGGGAGCGGGAGAGCAGGATTGCATTCAGTACTTC

v_gene: TRBV12-3/TRBV12-4
abundance: many
d_gene: TRBD1
j_gene: TRBJ2-4
CDR3aa: CASSLGTGAKNIQYF
CDR3nt: TGTGCCAGCAGTCTGGGGACAGGAGCCAAAAACATTCAGTACTTC

v_gene: TRBV12-3/TRBV12-4
abundance: many
d_gene: .
j_gene: TRBJ1-5
CDR3aa: CASSFASRGQPQHF
CDR3nt: TGTGCCAGCAGTTTTGCCTCTAGAGGTCAGCCCCAGCATTTT

v_gene: TRBV5-1
abundance: many
d_gene: .
j_gene: TRBJ1-1
CDR3aa: CASSLEGRTEAFF
CDR3nt: TGCGCCAGCAGCTTGGAGGGGCGCACTGAAGCTTTCTTT

v_gene: TRBV4-3
abundance: many
d_gene: TRBD2
j_gene: TRBJ2-3
CDR3aa: CASSQGESGRKVDTQYF
CDR3nt: TGCGCCAGCAGCCAAGGCGAGAGCGGGAGGAAAGTGGATACGCAGTATTTT

v_gene: TRBV6-5
abundance: many
d_gene: .
j_gene: TRBJ2-3
CDR3aa: CASSYASKDTQYF
CDR3nt: TGTGCCAGCAGTTACGCGTCTAAAGATACGCAGTATTTT

v_gene: TRBV11-2
abundance: many
d_gene: .
j_gene: TRBJ2-1
CDR3aa: CASSLDPGGYNEQFF
CDR3nt: TGTGCCAGCAGCTTAGATCCCGGAGGGTACAATGAGCAGTTCTTC

v_gene: TRBV3-1
abundance: many
d_gene: .
j_gene: TRBJ2-2
CDR3aa: CASRPLDSLTGELFF
CDR3nt: TGTGCCAGCAGGCCTTTAGATTCACTCACCGGGGAGCTGTTTTTT

v_gene: TRBV7-2
abundance: many
d_gene: .
j_gene: TRBJ1-2
CDR3aa: CASSLDGMFYGYTF
CDR3nt: TGTGCCAGCAGCTTAGATGGAATGTTCTATGGCTACACCTTC

v_gene: TRBV2
abundance: .
d_gene: .
j_gene: TRBJ2-7
CDR3aa: CASSEWQTYEQYF
CDR3nt: TGTGCCAGCAGTGAGTGGCAGACCTACGAGCAGTACTTC

v_gene: TRBV12-3/TRBV12-4
abundance: many
d_gene: .
j_gene: TRBJ1-5
CDR3aa: CASSFGHPSNQPQHF
CDR3nt: TGTGCCAGCAGTTTTGGGCATCCGAGCAATCAGCCCCAGCATTTT

v_gene: TRBV7-9
abundance: .
d_gene: .
j_gene: TRBJ2-1
CDR3aa: CASSLAQAEQFF
CDR3nt: TGTGCCAGCAGCTTAGCGCAGGCAGAGCAGTTCTTC

v_gene: TRBV20-1
abundance: many
d_gene: .
j_gene: TRBJ2-7
CDR3aa: CSARTRKTYYEQYF
CDR3nt: TGCAGTGCTAGGACAAGAAAAACGTACTACGAGCAGTACTTC

v_gene: TRBV7-2
abundance: few
d_gene: TRBD1
j_gene: TRBJ1-1
CDR3aa: CASSIATGWTEAFF
CDR3nt: TGTGCCAGCAGCATAGCGACAGGGTGGACTGAAGCTTTCTTT

v_gene: TRBV9
abundance: many
d_gene: .
j_gene: TRBJ1-2
CDR3aa: CASSVAPGQEVNYGYTF
CDR3nt: TGTGCCAGCAGCGTAGCCCCAGGACAAGAAGTTAACTATGGCTACACCTTC

v_gene: TRBV7-2
abundance: many
d_gene: TRBD1
j_gene: TRBJ1-5
CDR3aa: CASSLDRTGYQPQHF
CDR3nt: TGTGCCAGCAGCTTGGACAGGACAGGATATCAGCCCCAGCATTTT

v_gene: TRBV9
abundance: many
d_gene: .
j_gene: TRBJ1-1
CDR3aa: CASSVGFSAEAFF
CDR3nt: TGTGCCAGCAGCGTAGGTTTCAGTGCTGAAGCTTTCTTT

v_gene: TRBV6-4
abundance: .
d_gene: TRBD2
j_gene: TRBJ2-5
CDR3aa: CASRTGGAFF
CDR3nt: TGTGCCAGCAGAACGGGGGGAGCTTTCTTC

v_gene: TRBV6-5
abundance: .
d_gene: .
j_gene: TRBJ2-7
CDR3aa: CASGTREDEQYF
CDR3nt: TGTGCCAGCGGTACCAGGGAGGACGAGCAGTACTTC

v_gene: TRBV28
abundance: few
d_gene: .
j_gene: TRBJ2-6
CDR3aa: CASSLSPQGLGGANVLTF
CDR3nt: TGTGCCAGCAGTTTATCCCCCCAAGGGCTGGGAGGGGCCAACGTCCTGACTTTC

v_gene: TRBV7-9
abundance: many
d_gene: TRBD2
j_gene: TRBJ2-1
CDR3aa: CVSSSRGGSSYNEQFF
CDR3nt: TGTGTCAGCAGCTCCCGGGGGGGCAGTTCTTACAATGAGCAGTTCTTC

v_gene: TRBV20-1
abundance: many
d_gene: .
j_gene: TRBJ1-5
CDR3aa: CSASGGGGWNQPQHF
CDR3nt: TGCAGTGCCAGTGGAGGTGGGGGGTGGAATCAGCCCCAGCATTTT

v_gene: TRBV5-1
abundance: many
d_gene: .
j_gene: TRBJ1-3
CDR3aa: CASSLSTDGPSGNTIYF
CDR3nt: TGCGCCAGCAGCTTGTCTACGGACGGGCCCTCTGGAAACACCATATATTTT

v_gene: TRBV29-1
abundance: few
d_gene: TRBD2
j_gene: TRBJ2-7
CDR3aa: CSVAPTSDEQYF
CDR3nt: TGCAGCGTTGCGCCGACTAGCGACGAGCAGTACTTC

v_gene: TRBV11-2
abundance: many
d_gene: .
j_gene: TRBJ2-3
CDR3aa: CASRALARDTQYF
CDR3nt: TGTGCCAGCAGGGCCCTAGCGAGAGATACGCAGTATTTT

v_gene: TRBV14
abundance: few
d_gene: .
j_gene: TRBJ2-3
CDR3aa: CASSQGTIRRGRTDTQYF
CDR3nt: TGTGCCAGCAGCCAAGGTACTATTCGGAGGGGCCGCACAGATACGCAGTATTTT

v_gene: TRBV12-3/TRBV12-4
abundance: many
d_gene: .
j_gene: TRBJ2-1
CDR3aa: CASSPQASPYNEQFF
CDR3nt: TGTGCCAGCAGCCCGCAAGCGAGCCCCTACAATGAGCAGTTCTTC

v_gene: TRBV7-2
abundance: many
d_gene: .
j_gene: TRBJ2-7
CDR3aa: CASSSQFGYEQYF
CDR3nt: TGTGCCAGCAGCTCCCAATTTGGCTACGAGCAGTACTTC

v_gene: TRBV20-1
abundance: few
d_gene: .
j_gene: TRBJ2-1
CDR3aa: CSARAFDIYNEQFF
CDR3nt: TGCAGTGCTAGAGCCTTCGATATCTACAATGAGCAGTTCTTC

v_gene: TRBV4-3
abundance: many
d_gene: TRBD1
j_gene: TRBJ1-5
CDR3aa: CASSQGTGDYSNQPQHF
CDR3nt: TGCGCCAGCAGCCAAGGGACAGGGGATTATAGCAATCAGCCCCAGCATTTT

v_gene: TRBV7-9
abundance: many
d_gene: TRBD1
j_gene: TRBJ2-7
CDR3aa: CASSFRDSPYEQYF
CDR3nt: TGTGCCAGCAGCTTCCGGGACAGCCCCTACGAGCAGTACTTC

v_gene: TRBV4-3
abundance: many
d_gene: TRBD1
j_gene: TRBJ2-1
CDR3aa: CASSSRDRLYNEQFF
CDR3nt: TGCGCCAGCAGCTCCCGGGACAGGCTCTACAATGAGCAGTTCTTC

v_gene: TRBV6-1
abundance: few
d_gene: TRBD1
j_gene: TRBJ2-3
CDR3aa: CASRDRGWTDTQYF
CDR3nt: TGTGCCAGCAGGGACAGGGGTTGGACAGATACGCAGTATTTT

v_gene: TRBV5-1
abundance: many
d_gene: .
j_gene: TRBJ1-1
CDR3aa: CASSPNRVPRDTEAFF
CDR3nt: TGCGCCAGCAGCCCTAACCGGGTCCCCAGGGACACTGAAGCTTTCTTT

v_gene: TRBV4-3
abundance: few
d_gene: .
j_gene: TRBJ2-7
CDR3aa: CASSHSQGSYEQYF
CDR3nt: TGCGCCAGCAGCCACTCTCAGGGTTCCTACGAGCAGTACTTC

v_gene: TRBV27
abundance: .
d_gene: .
j_gene: TRBJ2-3
CDR3aa: CASSLEGPGADTQYF
CDR3nt: TGTGCCAGCAGTTTAGAGGGGCCAGGGGCAGATACGCAGTATTTT

v_gene: TRBV10-3
abundance: many
d_gene: TRBD1
j_gene: TRBJ2-2
CDR3aa: CAISVGQGYTGELFF
CDR3nt: TGTGCCATCAGTGTGGGACAGGGCTACACCGGGGAGCTGTTTTTT

v_gene: TRBV10-3
abundance: many
d_gene: TRBD2
j_gene: TRBJ2-7
CDR3aa: CAISESPGGGYEQYF
CDR3nt: TGTGCCATCAGTGAGTCTCCGGGAGGAGGCTACGAGCAGTACTTC

v_gene: TRBV5-1
abundance: .
d_gene: TRBD2
j_gene: TRBJ2-2
CDR3aa: CASSLVLAGTGELFF
CDR3nt: TGCGCCAGCAGCTTGGTACTAGCGGGGACCGGGGAGCTGTTTTTT

v_gene: TRBV5-1
abundance: many
d_gene: TRBD1
j_gene: TRBJ1-1
CDR3aa: CASSLGTGVPNTEAFF
CDR3nt: TGCGCCAGCAGCTTGGGGACAGGGGTCCCGAACACTGAAGCTTTCTTT

v_gene: TRBV4-3
abundance: many
d_gene: .
j_gene: TRBJ1-5
CDR3aa: CASSQEENQPQHF
CDR3nt: TGCGCCAGCAGCCAAGAGGAGAATCAGCCCCAGCATTTT